Included here is one TCR beta chain sequence, with context. Its target is not known. This sample is drawn from a study of T-cell memory formation after mild COVID-19. Study outcomes and limitations: Contracting CD4+ clones lay largely in CM and EM, with CD8+ ones residing in EMRA. Specificity for SARS-CoV-2 was not confirmed among the second-wave clones peaking on day 37.

MiXCR, run by TCRdb on the 5' RACE reads, gives a single entry per CDR3 protein. The sample shows 190,000 or so distinct CDR3 sequences, around a fifth of them seen only once. V lost 4 bases and J lost 4; bases outside the gene matches: 8. Germline V gene lookup returns CDR1 MNHEY and CDR2 SVGEGT. This CDR3 has 15 amino acids. The clonotype comes from an adult woman who had mild COVID-19 (a few samples of this study predate the infection). Cell type and time point are not known. V gene TRBV6-2 or TRBV6-3 combines with J gene TRBJ2-7; 9 positions agree with TRBD2. Sequenced input: PBMCs or a T cell subset sorted from them (not recorded which). The CDR3 region has the DNA TGTGCCAGCAGTTCTCGTAGCGGGAGAGGTTACGAGCAGTACTTC. Amino acid sequence: CASSSRSGRGYEQYF.